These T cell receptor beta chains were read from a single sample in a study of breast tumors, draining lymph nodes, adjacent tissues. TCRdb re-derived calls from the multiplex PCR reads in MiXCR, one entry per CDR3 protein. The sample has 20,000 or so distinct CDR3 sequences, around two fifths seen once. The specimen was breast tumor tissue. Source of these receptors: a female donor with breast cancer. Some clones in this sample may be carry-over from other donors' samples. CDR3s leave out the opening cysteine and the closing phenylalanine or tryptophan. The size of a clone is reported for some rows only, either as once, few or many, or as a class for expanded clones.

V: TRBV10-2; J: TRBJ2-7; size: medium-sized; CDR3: ASSELGHPYEQY
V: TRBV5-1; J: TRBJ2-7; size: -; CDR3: ASSLEAGDGYEQY
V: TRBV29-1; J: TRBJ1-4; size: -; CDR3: SVEERLRPGANEKLF
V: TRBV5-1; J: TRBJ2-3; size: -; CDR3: ASSSLAGVVKDTQY
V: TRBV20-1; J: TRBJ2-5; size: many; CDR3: SASVPRGAEETQY
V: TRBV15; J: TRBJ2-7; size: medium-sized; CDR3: ATSRDHGTGIEQY
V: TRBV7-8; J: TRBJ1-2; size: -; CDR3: ASSRTRDYGYT
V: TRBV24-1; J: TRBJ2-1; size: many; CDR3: ATSDARGGKYNEQF
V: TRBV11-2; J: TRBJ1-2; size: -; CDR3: ASSSNRGAFYGYT
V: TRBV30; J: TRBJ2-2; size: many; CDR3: AGLSGTKTLNTGELF
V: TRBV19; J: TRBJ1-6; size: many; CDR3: ASSISRTTGNNSPLH
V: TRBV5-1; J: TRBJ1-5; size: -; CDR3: ASSLTPAEPQH
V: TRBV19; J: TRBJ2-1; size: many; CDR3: ASSIAVTGGGSYNEQF
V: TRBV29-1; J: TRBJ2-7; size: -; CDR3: SVLPTASYEQY
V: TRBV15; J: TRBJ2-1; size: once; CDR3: ATSRNDGLLYHNEQF
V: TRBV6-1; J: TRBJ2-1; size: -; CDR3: ASFGLAGGYNEQF
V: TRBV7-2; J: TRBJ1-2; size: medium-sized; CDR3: ASSPTTNYGYT
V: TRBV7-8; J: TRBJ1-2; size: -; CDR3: ASSFGQGYGYT
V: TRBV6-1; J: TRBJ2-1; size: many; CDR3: ASSELVPTSGSYNEQF
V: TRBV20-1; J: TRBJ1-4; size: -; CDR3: SARNRNEKLF
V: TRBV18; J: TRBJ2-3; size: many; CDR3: ASSRTGSSTDTQY
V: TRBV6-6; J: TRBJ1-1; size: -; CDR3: AGEGEGTEAF
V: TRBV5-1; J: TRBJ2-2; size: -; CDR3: ASSLVGGETGELF
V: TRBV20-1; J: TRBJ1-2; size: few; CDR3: SARVGSSYGYA
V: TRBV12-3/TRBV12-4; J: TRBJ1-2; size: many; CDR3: ASRKGGQKLSNYGYT
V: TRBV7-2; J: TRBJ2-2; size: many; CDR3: ASSRRPPGLNTGELF
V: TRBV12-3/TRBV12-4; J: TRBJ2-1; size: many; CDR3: ASSSGLASYNEQF
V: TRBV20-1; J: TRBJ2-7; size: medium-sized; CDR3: SAGKTGGGNEQY
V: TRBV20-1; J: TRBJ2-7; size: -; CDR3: SASRTGAYEQY
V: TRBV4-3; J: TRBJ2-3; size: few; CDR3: ASSQVSGYNTQY
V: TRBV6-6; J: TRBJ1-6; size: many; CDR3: ASSLGTGGLRNSPLH
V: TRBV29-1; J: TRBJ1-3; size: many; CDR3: SVGTGGSGNTIY
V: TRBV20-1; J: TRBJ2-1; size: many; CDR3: SAERISNEQF
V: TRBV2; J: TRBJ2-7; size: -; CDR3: ASRPASGSVNEQY
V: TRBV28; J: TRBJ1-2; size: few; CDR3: ASRAGARNYGYT
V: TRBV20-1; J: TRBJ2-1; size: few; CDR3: SGRLAGSSSYNEQF
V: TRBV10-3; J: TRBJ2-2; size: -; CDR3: ASGTSGGGTGELF
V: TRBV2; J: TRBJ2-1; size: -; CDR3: ASSEASFAGDMHEQF
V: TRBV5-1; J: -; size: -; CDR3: ASTGISGSLDEQF
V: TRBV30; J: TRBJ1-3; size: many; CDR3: ASRAGAGNTIY
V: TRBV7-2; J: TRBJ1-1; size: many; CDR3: ASSPEGFTEAF
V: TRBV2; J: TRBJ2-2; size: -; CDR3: ASSAGGLNTGELF
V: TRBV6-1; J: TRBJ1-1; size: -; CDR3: ASRTAGGRGTEAF
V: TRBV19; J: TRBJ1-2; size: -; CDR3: ATRGRGIYGYT
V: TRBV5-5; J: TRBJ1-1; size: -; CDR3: ASSFPQGAGTEAF